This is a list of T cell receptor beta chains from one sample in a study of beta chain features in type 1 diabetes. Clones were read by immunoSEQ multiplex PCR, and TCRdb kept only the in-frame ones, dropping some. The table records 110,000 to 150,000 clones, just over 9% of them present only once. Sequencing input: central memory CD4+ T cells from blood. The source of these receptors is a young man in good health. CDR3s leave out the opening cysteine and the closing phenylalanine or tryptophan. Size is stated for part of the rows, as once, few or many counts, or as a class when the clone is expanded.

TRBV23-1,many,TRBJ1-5,ASRTGLSNQPQH
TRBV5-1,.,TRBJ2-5,ASSLDNQETQY
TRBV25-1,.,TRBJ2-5,ASSQQRGGTETQY
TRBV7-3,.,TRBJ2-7,ASSVGGAGYEQY
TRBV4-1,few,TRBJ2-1,ASSQENYEQF
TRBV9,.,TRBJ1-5,ASSSQGQGNQPQH
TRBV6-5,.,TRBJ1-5,ASSFSTANQPQH
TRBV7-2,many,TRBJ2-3,ASSLARSGGGTDTQY
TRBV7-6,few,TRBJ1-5,ASSSGINQPQH
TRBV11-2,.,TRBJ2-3,ASSSRTGGGTDTQY
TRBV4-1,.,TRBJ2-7,ASSQDLTGQPSYEQY
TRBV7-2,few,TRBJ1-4,ARPLQGARKLF
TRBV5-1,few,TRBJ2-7,ASSQDLVRTYEQY
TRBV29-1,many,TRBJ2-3,SVAVAGGSDTQY
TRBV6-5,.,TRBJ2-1,ASSLLAGCTNEQF
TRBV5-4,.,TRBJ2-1,ASSLVVLAGGGVNEQF
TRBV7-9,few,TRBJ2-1,ASSQAGATYNEQF
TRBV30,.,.,AWARGNYEQY
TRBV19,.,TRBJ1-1,ASSRRGNTEAF
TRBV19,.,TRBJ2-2,ASSLQLPKNTGELF
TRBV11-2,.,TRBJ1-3,ASSHGQGANTIY
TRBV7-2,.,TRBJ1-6,ASSFGHGSSPLH
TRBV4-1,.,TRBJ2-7,ASSLTQGSYEQY
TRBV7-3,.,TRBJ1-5,ASSLIEQGLSQAPNQPQH
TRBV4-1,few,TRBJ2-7,ASSQGTSGGGYEQY
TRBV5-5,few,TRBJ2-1,ASSPTGTSGSNEQF
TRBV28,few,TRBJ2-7,ASSSIAGGLWEQY
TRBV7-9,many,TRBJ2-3,ASSLGLTTDTQY
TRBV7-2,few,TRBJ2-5,ASSFSGGAAQY
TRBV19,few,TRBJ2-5,ASSLREETQY
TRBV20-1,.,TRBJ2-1,SATRFNEQF
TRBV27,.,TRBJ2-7,ASSQQGGSSYEQY
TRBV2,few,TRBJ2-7,ASEAAYEQY
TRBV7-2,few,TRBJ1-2,ASSLFGVDRVYGYT
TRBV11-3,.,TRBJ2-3,ASSFSLTDTQY
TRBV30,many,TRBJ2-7,AWKGEASYEQY
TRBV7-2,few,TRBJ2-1,ASSFNPGLANNEQF
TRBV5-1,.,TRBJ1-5,ASSLDGTGVQQPQH
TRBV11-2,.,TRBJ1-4,ASRRGREKLF
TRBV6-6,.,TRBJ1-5,ASSYSVGSQPQH
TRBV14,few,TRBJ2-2,ASSKGGMTGELF